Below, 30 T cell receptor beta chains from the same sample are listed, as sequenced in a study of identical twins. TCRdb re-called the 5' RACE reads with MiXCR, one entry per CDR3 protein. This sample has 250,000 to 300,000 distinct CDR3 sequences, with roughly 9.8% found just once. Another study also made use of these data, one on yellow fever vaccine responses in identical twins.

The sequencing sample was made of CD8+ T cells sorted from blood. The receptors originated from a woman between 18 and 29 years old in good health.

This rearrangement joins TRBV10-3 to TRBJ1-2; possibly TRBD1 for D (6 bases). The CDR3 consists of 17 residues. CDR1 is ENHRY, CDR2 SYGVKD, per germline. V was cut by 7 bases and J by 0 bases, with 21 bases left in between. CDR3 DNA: TGTGCCATCACGGTGGAGGCCAAAGGGGGGTCTAACTATGGCTACACCTTC. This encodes CAITVEAKGGSNYGYTF.

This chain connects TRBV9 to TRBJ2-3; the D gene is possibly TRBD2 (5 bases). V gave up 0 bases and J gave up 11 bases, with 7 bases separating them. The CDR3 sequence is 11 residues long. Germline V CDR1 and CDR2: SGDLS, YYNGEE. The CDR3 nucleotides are TGTGCCAGCAGCGTAGAGGAGGAGCAGTATTTT. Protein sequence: CASSVEEEQYF.

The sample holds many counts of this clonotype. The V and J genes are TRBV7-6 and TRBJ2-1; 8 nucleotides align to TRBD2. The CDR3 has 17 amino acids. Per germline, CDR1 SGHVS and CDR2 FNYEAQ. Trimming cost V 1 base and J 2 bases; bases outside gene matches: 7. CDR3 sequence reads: CASSLGGSGGPYNEQFF. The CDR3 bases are TGTGCCAGCAGCTTAGGGGGGTCGGGGGGGCCCTACAATGAGCAGTTCTTC.

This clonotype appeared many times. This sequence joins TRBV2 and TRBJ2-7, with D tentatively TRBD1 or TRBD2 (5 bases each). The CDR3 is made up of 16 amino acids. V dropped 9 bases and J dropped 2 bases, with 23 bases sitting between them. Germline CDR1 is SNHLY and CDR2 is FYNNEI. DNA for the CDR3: TGTGCCAGAAGGGCAATTACAGTGGGGACCACCTACGAGCAGTACTTC. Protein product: CARRAITVGTTYEQYF. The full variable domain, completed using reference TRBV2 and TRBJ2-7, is EPEVTQTPSHQVTQMGQEVILRCVPISNHLYFYWYRQILGQKVEFLVSFYNNEISEKSEIFDDQFSVERPDGSNFTLKIRSTKLEDSAMYFCARRAITVGTTYEQYFGPGTRLTVT.

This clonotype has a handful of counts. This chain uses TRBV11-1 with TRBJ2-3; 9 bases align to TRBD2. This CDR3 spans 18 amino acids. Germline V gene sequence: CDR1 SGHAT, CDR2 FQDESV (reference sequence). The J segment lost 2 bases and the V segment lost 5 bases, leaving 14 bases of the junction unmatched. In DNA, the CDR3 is TGTGCCAGCAGCCTCGAGGTAGCGGGGGAAAAGAACACAGATACGCAGTATTTT. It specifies CASSLEVAGEKNTDTQYF.

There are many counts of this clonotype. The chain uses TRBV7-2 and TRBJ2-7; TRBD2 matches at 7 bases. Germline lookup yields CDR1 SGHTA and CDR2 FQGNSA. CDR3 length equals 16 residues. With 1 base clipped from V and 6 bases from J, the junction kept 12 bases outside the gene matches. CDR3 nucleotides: TGTGCCAGCAGCTTAGGAGCGGGATTGAACGCCGCCGAGCAGTACTTC. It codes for CASSLGAGLNAAEQYF.

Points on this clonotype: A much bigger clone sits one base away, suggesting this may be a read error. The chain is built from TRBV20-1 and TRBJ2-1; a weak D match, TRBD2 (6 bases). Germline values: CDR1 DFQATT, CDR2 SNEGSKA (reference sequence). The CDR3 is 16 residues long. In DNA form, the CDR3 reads TGCAATGCTAGAGATGTGGAGGGTTACTCCTACAATGAGCAGTTCTTC. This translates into CNARDVEGYSYNEQFF.

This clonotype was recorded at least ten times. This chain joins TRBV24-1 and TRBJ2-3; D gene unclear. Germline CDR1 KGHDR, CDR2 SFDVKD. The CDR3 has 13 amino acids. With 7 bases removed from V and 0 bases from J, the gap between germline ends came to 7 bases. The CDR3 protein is CATRGPSTDTQYF. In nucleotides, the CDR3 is TGTGCCACCAGAGGTCCCAGCACAGATACGCAGTATTTT.

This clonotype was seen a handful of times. CDR3: CASSPGLAGGFNNEQFF. The CDR3 DNA is TGTGCCAGCAGCCCTGGACTAGCGGGGGGTTTCAACAATGAGCAGTTCTTC. The genes are TRBV9 and TRBJ2-1; 14 nucleotides line up with TRBD2. Trimming took 4 bases from V and 5 from J; bases not matched to a gene: 8. Germline CDR1 reads SGDLS; CDR2 reads YYNGEE. The CDR3 has 17 amino acids.

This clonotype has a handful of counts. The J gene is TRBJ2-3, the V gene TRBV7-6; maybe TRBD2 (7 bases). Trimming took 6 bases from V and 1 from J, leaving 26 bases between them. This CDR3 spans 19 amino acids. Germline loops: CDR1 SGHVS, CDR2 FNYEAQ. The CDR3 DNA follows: TGTGCCAGCAGTCCCCCCAGGGGCGGGGGAAGCTCTGGCACAGATACGCAGTATTTT. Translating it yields CASSPPRGGGSSGTDTQYF.

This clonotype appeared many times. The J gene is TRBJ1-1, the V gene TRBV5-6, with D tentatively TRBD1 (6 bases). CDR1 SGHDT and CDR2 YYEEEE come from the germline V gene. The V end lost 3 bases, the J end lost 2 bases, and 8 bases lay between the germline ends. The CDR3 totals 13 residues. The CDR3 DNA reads TGTGCCAGCAGCTGGACAGCTAACACTGAAGCTTTCTTT. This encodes CASSWTANTEAFF.

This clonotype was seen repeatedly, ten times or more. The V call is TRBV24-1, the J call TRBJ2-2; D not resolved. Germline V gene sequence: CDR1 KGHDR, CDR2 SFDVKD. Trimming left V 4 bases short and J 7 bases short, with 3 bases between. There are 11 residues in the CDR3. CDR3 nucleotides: TGTGCCACCAGTGACCGCGGGGAGCTGTTTTTT. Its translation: CATSDRGELFF.

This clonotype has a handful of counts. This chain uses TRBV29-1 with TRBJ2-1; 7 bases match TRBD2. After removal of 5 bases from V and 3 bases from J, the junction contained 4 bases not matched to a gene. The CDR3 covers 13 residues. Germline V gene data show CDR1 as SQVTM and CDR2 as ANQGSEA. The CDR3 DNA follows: TGCAGCGTTTTTGGCGGGAGCTACAATGAGCAGTTCTTC. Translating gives CSVFGGSYNEQFF.

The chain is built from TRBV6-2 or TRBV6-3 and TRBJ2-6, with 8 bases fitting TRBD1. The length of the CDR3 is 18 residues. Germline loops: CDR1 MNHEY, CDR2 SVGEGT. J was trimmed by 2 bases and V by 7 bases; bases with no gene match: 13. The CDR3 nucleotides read TGTGCCAGCACCACAACACAGGGGGAAAGGGCTGGGGCCAACGTCCTGACTTTC. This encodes CASTTTQGERAGANVLTF.

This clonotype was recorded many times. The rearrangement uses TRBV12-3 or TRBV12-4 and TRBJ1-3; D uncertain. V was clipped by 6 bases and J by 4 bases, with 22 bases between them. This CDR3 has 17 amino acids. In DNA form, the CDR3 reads TGTGCCAGCAGCGGATCCTCAACGAAAACGTGGGGAAACACCATATATTTT. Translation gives CASSGSSTKTWGNTIYF.

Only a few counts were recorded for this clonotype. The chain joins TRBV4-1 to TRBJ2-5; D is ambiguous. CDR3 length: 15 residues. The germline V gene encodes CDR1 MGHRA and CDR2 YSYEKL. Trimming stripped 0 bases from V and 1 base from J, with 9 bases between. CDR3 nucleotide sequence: TGCGCCAGCAGCCAAGAGGTCGAGGCCCAAGAGACCCAGTACTTC. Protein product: CASSQEVEAQETQYF.

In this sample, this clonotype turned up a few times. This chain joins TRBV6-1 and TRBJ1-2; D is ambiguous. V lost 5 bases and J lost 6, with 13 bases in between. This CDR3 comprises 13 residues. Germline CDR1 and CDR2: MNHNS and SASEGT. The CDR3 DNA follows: TGTGCCAGCAGTATAGCGCTTAGGAATGGCTACACCTTC. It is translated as CASSIALRNGYTF.

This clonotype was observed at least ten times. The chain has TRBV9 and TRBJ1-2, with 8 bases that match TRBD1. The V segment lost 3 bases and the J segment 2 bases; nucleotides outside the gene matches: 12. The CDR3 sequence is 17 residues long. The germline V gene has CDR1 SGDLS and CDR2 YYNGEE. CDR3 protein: CASSANRGVSPNYGYTF. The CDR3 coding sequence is TGTGCCAGCAGCGCCAACAGGGGGGTCTCCCCCAACTATGGCTACACCTTC.

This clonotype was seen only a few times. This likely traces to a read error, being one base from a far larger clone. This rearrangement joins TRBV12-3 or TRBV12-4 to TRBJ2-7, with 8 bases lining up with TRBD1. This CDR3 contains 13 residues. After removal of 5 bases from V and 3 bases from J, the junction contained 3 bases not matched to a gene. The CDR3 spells CASSPGQDYEQYF. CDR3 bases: TGTGCCAGCAGTCCGGGACAGGACTACGAGCAGTACTTC.

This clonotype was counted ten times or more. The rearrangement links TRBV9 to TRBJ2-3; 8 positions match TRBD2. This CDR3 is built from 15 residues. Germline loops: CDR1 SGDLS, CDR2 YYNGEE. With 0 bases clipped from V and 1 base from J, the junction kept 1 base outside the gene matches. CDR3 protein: CASSVAGGGTDTQYF. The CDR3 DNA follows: TGTGCCAGCAGCGTAGCGGGGGGGGGCACAGATACGCAGTATTTT.

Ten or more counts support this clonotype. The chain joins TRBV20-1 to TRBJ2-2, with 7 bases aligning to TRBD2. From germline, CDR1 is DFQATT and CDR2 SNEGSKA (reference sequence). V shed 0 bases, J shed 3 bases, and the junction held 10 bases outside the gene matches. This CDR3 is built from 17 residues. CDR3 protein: CSARDPLSGGDTGELFF. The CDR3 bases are TGCAGTGCTAGAGATCCATTGTCGGGGGGAGACACCGGGGAGCTGTTTTTT.

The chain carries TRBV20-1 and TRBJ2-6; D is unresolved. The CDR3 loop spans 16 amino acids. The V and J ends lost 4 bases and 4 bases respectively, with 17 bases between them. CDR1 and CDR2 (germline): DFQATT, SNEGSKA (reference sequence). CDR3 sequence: CSAKDATRSGANVLTF. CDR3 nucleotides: TGCAGTGCTAAGGACGCCACAAGGTCCGGGGCCAACGTCCTGACTTTC.

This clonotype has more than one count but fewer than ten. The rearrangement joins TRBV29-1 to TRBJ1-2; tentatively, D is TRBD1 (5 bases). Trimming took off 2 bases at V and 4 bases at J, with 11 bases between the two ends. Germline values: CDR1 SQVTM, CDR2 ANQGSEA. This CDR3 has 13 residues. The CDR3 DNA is TGCAGCGTTGAAATCGGGGGTTCCTATGGCTACACCTTC. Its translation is CSVEIGGSYGYTF.

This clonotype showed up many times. The CDR3: CASSVTGGLETQYF. In DNA, the CDR3 is TGTGCCAGCAGCGTGACAGGGGGCTTGGAGACCCAGTACTTC. The chain couples TRBV9 to TRBJ2-5; TRBD1 matches at 10 bases. From germline, CDR1 is SGDLS and CDR2 YYNGEE. The CDR3 is 14 amino acids. With V trimmed by 2 bases and J by 5 bases, 3 bases remained unmatched. The full variable domain, completed using reference TRBV9 and TRBJ2-5, is DSGVTQTPKHLITATGQRVTLRCSPRSGDLSVYWYQQSLDQGLQFLIQYYNGEERAKGNILERFSAQQFPDLHSELNLSSLELGDSALYFCASSVTGGLETQYFGPGTRLLVL.

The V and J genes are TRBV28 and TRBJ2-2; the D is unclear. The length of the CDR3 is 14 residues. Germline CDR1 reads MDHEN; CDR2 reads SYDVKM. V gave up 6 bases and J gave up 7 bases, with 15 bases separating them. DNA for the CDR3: TGTGCCAGCAGCCAACGTTTGCGGTTCGGGGAGCTGTTTTTT. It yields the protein CASSQRLRFGELFF.

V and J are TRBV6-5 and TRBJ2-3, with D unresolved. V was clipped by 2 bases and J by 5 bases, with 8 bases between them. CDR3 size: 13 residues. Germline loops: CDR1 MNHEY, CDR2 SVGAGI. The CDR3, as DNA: TGTGCCAGCAGTTACGCCAGAGTAGATACGCAGTATTTT. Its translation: CASSYARVDTQYF.

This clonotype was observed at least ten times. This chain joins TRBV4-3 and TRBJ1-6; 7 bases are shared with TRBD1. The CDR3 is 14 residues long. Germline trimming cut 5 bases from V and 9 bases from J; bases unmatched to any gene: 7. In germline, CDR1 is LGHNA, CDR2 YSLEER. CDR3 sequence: CASSDTGETSPLHF. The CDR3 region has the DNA TGCGCCAGCAGCGATACAGGGGAAACTTCACCCCTCCACTTT.

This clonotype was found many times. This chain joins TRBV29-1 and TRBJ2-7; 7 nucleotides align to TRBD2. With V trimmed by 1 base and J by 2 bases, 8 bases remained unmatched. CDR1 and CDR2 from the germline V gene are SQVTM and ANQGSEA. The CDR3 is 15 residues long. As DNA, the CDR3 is TGCAGCGTTGAAGGGGTCGCTAGCGGTACCTACGAGCAGTACTTC. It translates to CSVEGVASGTYEQYF.

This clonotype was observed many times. The CDR3 spells CASSPPRDTTNYGYTF. Here the CDR3 DNA reads TGTGCCAGCAGCCCCCCTCGGGACACAACTAACTATGGCTACACCTTC. The chain carries TRBV7-9 and TRBJ1-2, with a weak D call TRBD1 (6 bases). CDR1 SEHNR and CDR2 FQNEAQ come from the germline V gene (reference sequence). The CDR3 contains 16 residues. With 5 bases removed from V and 0 bases from J, the gap between germline ends came to 16 bases.

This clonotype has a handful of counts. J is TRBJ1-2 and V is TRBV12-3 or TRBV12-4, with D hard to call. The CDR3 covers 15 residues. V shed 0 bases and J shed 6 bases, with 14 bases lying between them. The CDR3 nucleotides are TGTGCCAGCAGTTTAGCGGTGGGGAGGATGGATGGCTACACCTTC. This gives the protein CASSLAVGRMDGYTF.